The 31 T cell receptor beta chains presented below share a single source sample, sequenced in a study of cytotoxic CD8 clonotypes in ibrutinib-treated CLL. TCRdb's copy holds only in-frame clones and misses some; the assay was immunoSEQ multiplex PCR. The data contain about 40,000 clones, about 70% of them singletons. Specimen: PBMCs, collected at disease progression, from a patient treated with ibrutinib. The origin of the receptors is a human donor with chronic lymphocytic leukemia.

The V call is TRBV6-1, the J call TRBJ2-3; D is perhaps TRBD1 (6 bases). Trimming pared 6 bases from V and 2 bases from J, leaving 12 bases between. The CDR3 loop spans 14 amino acids. Per germline, CDR1 MNHNS and CDR2 SASEGT. CDR3 coding DNA: TGTGCCAGCAGGACGAGGGGGTACACAGATACGCAGTATTTT. This gives the protein CASRTRGYTDTQYF.

This clone was counted only a few times. The chain couples TRBV4-2 to TRBJ2-7; TRBD1 aligns across 11 bases. The germline CDR1 and CDR2 sequences are LGHNA and YNFKEQ. The J segment lost 4 bases and the V segment lost 0 bases, leaving 11 bases of the junction unmatched. The CDR3 length is 18 residues. Here the CDR3 DNA reads TGTGCCAGCAGCCAAGATCGATACCTCGGACAGGGGGCGTACGAGCAGTACTTC. This gives the protein CASSQDRYLGQGAYEQYF.

The chain combines TRBV27 with TRBJ1-6, with D hard to call. V was pared by 2 bases and J by 7 bases, with 15 bases between. The germline CDR1 and CDR2 sequences are MNHEY and SMNVEV (reference sequence). The CDR3 loop spans 16 amino acids. Here the CDR3 reads CASSLIGPGENSPLHF. CDR3 in DNA: TGTGCCAGCAGTTTAATAGGGCCTGGTGAGAATTCACCCCTCCACTTT.

This chain joins TRBV5-4 and TRBJ2-7; 7 bases align to TRBD2. CDR1 and CDR2 from the germline V gene are SGHNT and YYREEE (reference sequence). V lost 2 bases, J lost 4 bases, and 6 bases stayed unmatched. This CDR3 region has 14 residues. The CDR3 is CASSFSGSGYEQYF. As DNA, the CDR3 is TGTGCCAGCAGCTTCTCCGGTAGCGGGTACGAGCAGTACTTC.

This clone was counted only a few times. This chain joins TRBV18 and TRBJ1-2; D is ambiguous. V lost 3 bases and J lost 8, with 13 bases in between. From germline, CDR1 is KGHSH and CDR2 LQKENI. The CDR3 extends over 13 amino acids. CDR3 loop: CASSPGPEWGYTF. The CDR3, as DNA: TGTGCCAGCTCACCCGGACCGGAATGGGGCTACACCTTC.

The gene calls are TRBV7-6 and TRBJ1-2; maybe TRBD1 (6 bases). The germline CDR1 and CDR2 sequences are SGHVS and FNYEAQ. V was cut by 4 bases and J by 5 bases, with 29 bases left in between. The CDR3 loop spans 19 amino acids. The CDR3 sequence is CASSSTTWGARRVGYGYTF. DNA of the CDR3: TGTGCCAGCAGCTCCACGACTTGGGGGGCGCGTAGGGTTGGATATGGCTACACCTTC.

This clone was counted between two and nine times. The chain has TRBV29-1 and TRBJ1-2, with TRBD1 as a possible D gene (6 bases). CDR1 and CDR2 (germline): SQVTM, ANQGSEA. CDR3 length: 12 amino acids. Deletions cut 4 bases from V and 3 bases from J, with 9 bases between. CDR3 residues: CSVVGQYYGYTF. For the CDR3, the DNA is TGCAGCGTTGTTGGACAGTACTATGGCTACACCTTC.

The chain is built from TRBV28 and TRBJ2-5; D is possibly TRBD1 (5 bases). The CDR3 length is 13 residues. Trimming cost V 5 bases and J 11 bases, with 18 bases left between them. The germline CDR1 and CDR2 sequences are MDHEN and SYDVKM. CDR3 region: CASSDSPGFWQYF. The DNA of the CDR3 is TGTGCCAGCAGTGACAGCCCAGGATTCTGGCAGTACTTC.

This chain uses TRBV7-6 with TRBJ2-5; no firm D call. This CDR3 is 14 amino acids long. V gave up 1 base and J gave up 3 bases, with 9 bases separating them. Germline-derived CDR1 and CDR2 are SGHVS and FNYEAQ. The CDR3 bases are TGTGCCAGCAGCTTAGGGGTTCATGAAGAGACCCAGTACTTC. Its translation: CASSLGVHEETQYF.

The chain has TRBV9 and TRBJ1-3, with unresolved D. The CDR3 totals 14 residues. V lost 2 bases and J 4 bases, leaving 10 bases between the germline ends. The germline CDR1 and CDR2 sequences are SGDLS and YYNGEE. CDR3 nucleotides: TGTGCCAGCAGCGTCAGCAGAGGAGGAAACACCATATATTTT. It is translated as CASSVSRGGNTIYF.

This chain links TRBV27 with TRBJ2-1; unclear D gene. The germline CDR1 and CDR2 sequences are MNHEY and SMNVEV (reference sequence). Trimming pared 4 bases from V and 6 bases from J, leaving 19 bases between. This CDR3 comprises 16 residues. The CDR3 reads CASSSWVGPGGNEQFF. In DNA form, the CDR3 reads TGTGCCAGCAGTTCTTGGGTTGGGCCGGGCGGCAATGAGCAGTTCTTC.

The rearrangement links TRBV5-1 to TRBJ1-2; D unresolved. The CDR3 consists of 13 residues. V shed 5 bases and J shed 5 bases, with 13 bases lying between them. Germline CDR1 is SGHRS and CDR2 is YFSETQ. The CDR3 here is CASRVGYTYGYTF. In DNA form, the CDR3 reads TGCGCCAGCAGGGTCGGGTACACTTATGGCTACACCTTC.

The chain links TRBV4-1 to TRBJ2-7; maybe TRBD1 (7 bases). V dropped 4 bases and J dropped 7 bases, with 14 bases sitting between them. CDR1 and CDR2 (germline): MGHRA, YSYEKL. CDR3 length equals 13 residues. The DNA of the CDR3 is TGCGCCAGCAGCCTATTCAGGGGGGTTGAGCAGTACTTC. Translated: CASSLFRGVEQYF.

This sequence joins TRBV10-3 and TRBJ1-1; possibly TRBD1 for D (6 bases). CDR3 length: 16 residues. V was shortened by 4 bases and J by 7 bases, with 22 bases between the two germline ends. Per germline, CDR1 ENHRY and CDR2 SYGVKD. The CDR3 DNA reads as TGTGCCATCAGTGCCCCGCCTCAGGGACACACCCTTGAAGCTTTCTTT. It yields the protein CAISAPPQGHTLEAFF.

The J gene is TRBJ2-5, the V gene TRBV6-6; 10 nucleotides line up with TRBD2. In germline, CDR1 is MNHNY, CDR2 SVGAGI (reference sequence). This CDR3 has 15 residues. The J segment lost 3 bases and the V segment lost 5 bases, leaving 6 bases of the junction unmatched. This CDR3 reads CASSRVAGGEETQYF. Here the CDR3 DNA reads TGTGCCAGCAGTCGGGTAGCGGGAGGTGAAGAGACCCAGTACTTC.

This clone came up once. The chain has TRBV5-1 and TRBJ2-1; possible D gene TRBD2, 6 bases. V gave up 0 bases and J gave up 2 bases, with 9 bases separating them. The CDR3 extends over 15 amino acids. Germline CDR1 SGHRS, CDR2 YFSETQ. CDR3 DNA sequence: TGCGCCAGCAGCTTGGCGGGGACTCCCTACAATGAGCAGTTCTTC. It specifies CASSLAGTPYNEQFF.

This chain connects TRBV11-2 to TRBJ2-1; maybe TRBD2 (6 bases). The length of the CDR3 is 16 residues. In germline, CDR1 is SGHAT, CDR2 FQNNGV. Trimming left V 0 bases short and J 1 base short, with 10 bases between. DNA of the CDR3: TGTGCCAGCAGCTTAGAACTAGCCGAGTCCTACAATGAGCAGTTCTTC. Its protein is CASSLELAESYNEQFF.

The chain joins TRBV9 to TRBJ1-3, with unresolved D. CDR1 SGDLS and CDR2 YYNGEE come from the germline V gene. With 5 bases removed from V and 9 bases from J, the gap between germline ends came to 12 bases. The CDR3 length is 12 residues. CDR3 loop: CASSDEGSTIYF. CDR3 bases: TGTGCCAGCAGTGACGAAGGGAGCACCATATATTTT. Combining the CDR3 with reference TRBV9 and TRBJ1-3 gives the whole variable domain DSGVTQTPKHLITATGQRVTLRCSPRSGDLSVYWYQQSLDQGLQFLIQYYNGEERAKGNILERFSAQQFPDLHSELNLSSLELGDSALYFCASSDEGSTIYFGEGSWLTVV.

This chain connects TRBV27 to TRBJ2-3; D gene uncertain. This CDR3 region has 12 residues. Trimming took 5 bases from V and 6 from J, leaving 9 bases between them. In germline, CDR1 is MNHEY, CDR2 SMNVEV (reference sequence). The CDR3 bases are TGTGCCAGCAGTCGGGTCTCCGATACGCAGTATTTT. Translation gives CASSRVSDTQYF.

This clone was seen only once. The CDR3 DNA reads as TGTGCCAGTAGTATTCAGGGTTACAACTATGGCTACACCTTC. Translation gives CASSIQGYNYGYTF. V is TRBV19 and J is TRBJ1-2; possibly TRBD1 for D (5 bases). The V gene's germline CDR1 is LNHDA and CDR2 SQIVND (reference sequence). There are 14 residues in the CDR3. The germline V and J ends were trimmed by 3 bases and 2 bases, with 10 bases remaining between them.

The chain couples TRBV5-4 to TRBJ2-3, with a tentative D call TRBD2 (5 bases). CDR1 and CDR2 from the germline V gene are SGHNT and YYREEE (reference sequence). The ends were cut back, 1 base at V and 6 bases at J, with 15 bases in the middle. The CDR3 has 15 amino acids. CDR3 protein: CASSLRQDSKDTQYF. In nucleotides, the CDR3 is TGTGCCAGCAGCTTGAGGCAGGACTCCAAGGATACGCAGTATTTT.

This clone has only a few counts. The genes are TRBV10-3 and TRBJ2-1, with 9 bases that match TRBD2. The CDR3 is 15 amino acids. CDR1 and CDR2 (germline): ENHRY, SYGVKD. V was clipped by 2 bases and J by 1 base; unmatched bases: 0. The CDR3 bases are TGTGCCATCAGTGAGACTAGCGGGTCCTACAATGAGCAGTTCTTC. Protein sequence: CAISETSGSYNEQFF.

The chain joins TRBV2 to TRBJ2-7; the D gene is possibly TRBD1 (5 bases). The CDR3 contains 14 residues. Trimming removed 8 bases at V and 3 bases at J, with 17 bases between. Germline assignment: CDR1 SNHLY and CDR2 FYNNEI. The CDR3 spells CASQSQGSLYEQYF. CDR3 sequence (DNA): TGTGCCAGCCAGTCGCAGGGATCTCTCTACGAGCAGTACTTC.

The chain uses TRBV4-1 and TRBJ2-1; D gene uncertain. The CDR3 runs 14 residues. V lost 4 bases and J lost 5, with 12 bases in between. CDR1 MGHRA and CDR2 YSYEKL come from the germline V gene. CDR3 protein: CASSPLAHNNEQFF. In DNA, the CDR3 is TGCGCCAGCAGCCCTCTCGCGCACAACAATGAGCAGTTCTTC.

The gene calls are TRBV28 and TRBJ1-2; no clear D gene. Germline V gene lookup returns CDR1 MDHEN and CDR2 SYDVKM. The CDR3 runs to 13 residues. The V and J ends lost 5 bases and 4 bases respectively, with 11 bases between them. The CDR3 region has the DNA TGTGCCAGCAGTCCGACGCCCGGCTATGGCTACACCTTC. It specifies CASSPTPGYGYTF.

The rearrangement joins TRBV19 to TRBJ2-6, with unresolved D. The V gene's germline CDR1 is LNHDA and CDR2 SQIVND (reference sequence). V dropped 3 bases and J dropped 0 bases, with 6 bases sitting between them. CDR3 size: 15 residues. This CDR3 is CASSIATSGANVLTF. CDR3 coding DNA: TGTGCCAGTAGTATCGCTACCTCTGGGGCCAACGTCCTGACTTTC.

Only one count was recorded for this clone. The V gene is TRBV27, the J gene TRBJ2-7; D remains ambiguous. The V gene lost 10 bases and the J gene lost 0 bases, with 13 bases spanning the gap. The CDR3 has 13 amino acids. Germline V lookup: CDR1 MNHEY, CDR2 SMNVEV (reference sequence). The DNA for the CDR3 is TGTGCCACCACGAACAGCCTCTCCTACGAGCAGTACTTC. This codes for CATTNSLSYEQYF.

This clone was seen a single time. The V gene is TRBV6-5, the J gene TRBJ2-7; D possibly corresponds to TRBD2 (6 bases). Per the germline V gene, CDR1 is MNHEY and CDR2 is SVGAGI. Trimming removed 4 bases at V and 7 bases at J, with 20 bases between. There are 15 residues in the CDR3. CDR3 region: CASSSPRDWPREQYF. In DNA form, the CDR3 reads TGTGCCAGCAGTTCTCCCCGGGACTGGCCGCGGGAGCAGTACTTC.

V and J are TRBV10-2 and TRBJ2-7, with D unclear. This CDR3 has 11 residues. Trimming removed 7 bases at V and 2 bases at J, with 6 bases between. Per germline, CDR1 WSHSY and CDR2 SAAADI. For the CDR3, the DNA is TGCGCCAGCACCGCCGCCTACGAGCAGTACTTC. Its protein product is CASTAAYEQYF.

This chain links TRBV6-1 with TRBJ2-4; possibly TRBD2 for D (6 bases). Germline values: CDR1 MNHNS, CDR2 SASEGT. The CDR3 covers 17 residues. Between the trimmed V and J ends, which lost 1 base and 0 bases, there was a span of 13 bases. CDR3 bases: TGTGCCAGCAGTGAAGAGTTCCTGGGACTAGCCAAAAACATTCAGTACTTC. This gives the protein CASSEEFLGLAKNIQYF.

This clone was seen a few times. The rearrangement uses TRBV5-4 and TRBJ2-2, with TRBD2 identical over 11 bases. The V gene end was trimmed by 5 bases and the J gene end by 9 bases; junction bases not matched to a gene: 9. Looked up from germline, CDR1 is SGHNT and CDR2 is YYREEE (reference sequence). The CDR3 length is 15 residues. In DNA form, the CDR3 reads TGTGCCAGCAGGGAATTAGCGGGGGGGCCCCGGGAGCTGTTTTTT. Translation gives CASRELAGGPRELFF.